This note documents a single TCR beta chain sequence. These data belong to a study of blood T cell repertoires in COVID-19. Ages ranged from about 18 to 90 years, with residence in 24 US areas. Cohort 3 donors were reported recovered after two negative PCRs, clearance, or symptom resolution. Authors' processing steps: Scientists estimated how many nucleated cells there were by amplifying reference gene primers. Using immunoSEQ multiplex PCR, the repertoire was profiled, and TCRdb retains in-frame clones only, with some absent. The V and J calls and clone size come from that table; D and trimming were worked out from the DNA. The sample has hundreds of thousands of clones; around 89% are singletons. The CDR3 length is 13 residues. V was pared by 3 bases and J by 0 bases, with 3 bases between. CDR1 is LGHDT, CDR2 YNNKEL, per germline (reference sequence).

Sequenced: PBMCs or T cells enriched from blood (not recorded which). The chain has TRBV3-1 (or the pseudogene TRBV3-2) and TRBJ2-1; no firm D call. The source is a young woman who had recovered from COVID-19. CDR3 sequence (DNA): TGTGCCAGCAGCCAGAGCTCCTACAATGAGCAGTTCTTC. This translates into CASSQSSYNEQFF.